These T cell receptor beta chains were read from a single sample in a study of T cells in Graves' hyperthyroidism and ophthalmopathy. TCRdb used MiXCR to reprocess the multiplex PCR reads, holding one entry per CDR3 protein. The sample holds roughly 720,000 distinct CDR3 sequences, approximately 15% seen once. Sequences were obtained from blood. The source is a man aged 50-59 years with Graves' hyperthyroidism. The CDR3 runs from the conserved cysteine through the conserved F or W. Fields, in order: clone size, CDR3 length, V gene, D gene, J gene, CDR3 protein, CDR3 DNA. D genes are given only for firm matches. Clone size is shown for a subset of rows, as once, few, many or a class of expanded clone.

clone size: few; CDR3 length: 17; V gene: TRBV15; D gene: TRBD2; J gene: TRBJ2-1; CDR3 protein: CATSRKGGTSGRGEQFF; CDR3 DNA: TGTGCCACCAGCAGAAAAGGAGGGACTAGCGGGAGGGGTGAGCAGTTCTTC
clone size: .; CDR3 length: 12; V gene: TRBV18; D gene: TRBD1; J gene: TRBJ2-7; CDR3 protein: CASSEGQGEQYF; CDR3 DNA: TGTGCCAGCTCAGAGGGACAGGGCGAGCAGTACTTC
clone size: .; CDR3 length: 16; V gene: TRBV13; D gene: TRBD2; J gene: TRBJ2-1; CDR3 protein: CASSILTSGSVNEQFF; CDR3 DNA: TGTGCCAGCAGCATCCTCACTAGCGGGAGTGTCAATGAGCAGTTCTTC
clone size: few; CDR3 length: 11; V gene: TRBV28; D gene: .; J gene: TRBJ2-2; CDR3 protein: CASSPYGELFF; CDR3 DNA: TGTGCCAGCAGTCCCTATGGGGAGCTGTTTTTT
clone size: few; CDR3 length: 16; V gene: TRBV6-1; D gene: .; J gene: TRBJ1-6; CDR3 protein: CASSLTGLNYNSPLHF; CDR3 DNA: TGTGCCAGCAGCCTAACTGGACTCAACTATAATTCACCCCTCCACTTT
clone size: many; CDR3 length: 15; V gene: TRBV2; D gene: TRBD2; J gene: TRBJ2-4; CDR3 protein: CASSVKRELGNIQYF; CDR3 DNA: TGTGCCAGCAGTGTAAAGCGGGAGCTGGGAAACATTCAGTACTTC
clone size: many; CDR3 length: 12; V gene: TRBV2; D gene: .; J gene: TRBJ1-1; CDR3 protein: CASTETVSEAFF; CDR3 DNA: TGTGCCAGCACCGAGACAGTATCTGAAGCTTTCTTT
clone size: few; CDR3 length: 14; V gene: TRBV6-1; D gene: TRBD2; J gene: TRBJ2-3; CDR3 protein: CASRRLAGGDTQYF; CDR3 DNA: TGTGCCAGCCGGAGACTAGCGGGAGGAGATACGCAGTATTTT
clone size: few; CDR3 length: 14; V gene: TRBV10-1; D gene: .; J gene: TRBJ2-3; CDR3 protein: CASMVSDGADTQYF; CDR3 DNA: TGCGCCAGCATGGTTTCCGACGGGGCAGATACGCAGTATTTT
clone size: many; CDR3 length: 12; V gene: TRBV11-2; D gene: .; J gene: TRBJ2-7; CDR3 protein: CASIDSSYEQYF; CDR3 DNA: TGTGCCAGCATCGACAGCTCCTACGAGCAGTACTTC
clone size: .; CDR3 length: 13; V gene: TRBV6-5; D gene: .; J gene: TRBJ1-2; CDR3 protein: CASSYEGSYGYTF; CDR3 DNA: TGTGCCAGCAGTTACGAAGGGTCCTATGGCTACACCTTC
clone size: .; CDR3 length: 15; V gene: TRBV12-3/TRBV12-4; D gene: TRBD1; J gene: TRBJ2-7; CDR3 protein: CASSSPGTGGNEQYF; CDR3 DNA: TGTGCCAGCAGTTCCCCCGGGACAGGGGGCAACGAGCAGTACTTC
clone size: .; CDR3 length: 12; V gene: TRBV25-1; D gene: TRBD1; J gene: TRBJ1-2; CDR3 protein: CASRGQHYGYTF; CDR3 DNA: TGTGCCAGCAGGGGACAGCACTATGGCTACACCTTC
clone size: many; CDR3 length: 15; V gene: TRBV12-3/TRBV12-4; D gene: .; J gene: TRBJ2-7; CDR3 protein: CASSRDTGWLHEQYF; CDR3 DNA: TGTGCCAGCAGCCGCGACACAGGGTGGCTTCACGAGCAGTACTTC
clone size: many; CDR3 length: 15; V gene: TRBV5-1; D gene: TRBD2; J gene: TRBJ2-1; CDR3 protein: CASSQGLAGGNEQFF; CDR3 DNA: TGCGCCAGCAGCCAGGGACTAGCGGGAGGCAATGAGCAGTTCTTC
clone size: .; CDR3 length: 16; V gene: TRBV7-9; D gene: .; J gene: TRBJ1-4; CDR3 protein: CASSKASPSTNEKLFF; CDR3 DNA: TGTGCCAGCTCAAAGGCATCACCTTCAACTAATGAAAAACTGTTTTTT
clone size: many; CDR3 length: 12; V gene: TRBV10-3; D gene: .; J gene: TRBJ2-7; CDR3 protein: CAISDHTYEQYF; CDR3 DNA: TGTGCCATCAGTGACCATACCTACGAGCAGTACTTC
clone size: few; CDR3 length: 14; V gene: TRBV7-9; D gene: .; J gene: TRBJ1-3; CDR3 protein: CASSLEQGRNTIYF; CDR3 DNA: TGTGCCAGCAGCTTGGAACAGGGAAGAAACACCATATATTTT
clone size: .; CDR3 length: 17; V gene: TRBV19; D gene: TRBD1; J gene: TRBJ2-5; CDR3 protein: CASSTLGTGRGGETQYF; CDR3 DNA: TGTGCCAGTAGTACCCTGGGGACAGGGAGGGGTGGAGAGACCCAGTACTTC
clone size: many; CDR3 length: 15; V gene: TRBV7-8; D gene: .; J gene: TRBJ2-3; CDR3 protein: CASSSRRESTDTQYF; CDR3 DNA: TGTGCCAGCAGCTCAAGGCGGGAAAGCACAGATACGCAGTATTTT
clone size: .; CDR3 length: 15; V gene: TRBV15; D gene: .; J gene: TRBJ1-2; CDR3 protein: CATNRAPPRTYGYTF; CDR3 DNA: TGTGCCACCAACAGAGCCCCACCGAGGACCTATGGCTACACCTTC
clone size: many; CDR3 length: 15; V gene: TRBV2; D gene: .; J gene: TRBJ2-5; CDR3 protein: CASRSGGYLQETQYF; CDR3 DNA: TGTGCCAGCAGGAGTGGGGGATACCTTCAAGAGACCCAGTACTTC
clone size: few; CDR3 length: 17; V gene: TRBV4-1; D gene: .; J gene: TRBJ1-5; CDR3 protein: CASSHLSLGEDNQPQHF; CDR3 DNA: TGCGCCAGCAGCCACCTATCGCTGGGGGAAGACAATCAGCCCCAGCATTTT
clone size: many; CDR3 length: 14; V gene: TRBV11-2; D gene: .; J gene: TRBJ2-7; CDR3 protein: CASSLVGASYEQYF; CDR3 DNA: TGTGCCAGCAGCTTAGTAGGGGCCTCCTACGAGCAGTACTTC
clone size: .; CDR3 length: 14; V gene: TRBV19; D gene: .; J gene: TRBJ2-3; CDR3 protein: CASSIGLHTDTQYF; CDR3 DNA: TGTGCCAGTAGTATAGGGCTGCACACAGATACGCAGTATTTT
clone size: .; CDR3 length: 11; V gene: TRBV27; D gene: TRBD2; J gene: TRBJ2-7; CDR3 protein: CASGLVYEQYF; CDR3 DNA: TGTGCCAGTGGACTAGTTTACGAGCAGTACTTC
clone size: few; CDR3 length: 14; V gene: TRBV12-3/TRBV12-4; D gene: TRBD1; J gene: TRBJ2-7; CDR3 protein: CASRPGTGSYEQYF; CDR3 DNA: TGTGCCAGCAGACCCGGGACAGGGTCCTACGAGCAGTACTTC
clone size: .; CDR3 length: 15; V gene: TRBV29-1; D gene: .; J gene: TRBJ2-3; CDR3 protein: CSVEGPGVNTDTQYF; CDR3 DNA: TGCAGCGTTGAGGGGCCTGGGGTCAATACAGATACGCAGTATTTT
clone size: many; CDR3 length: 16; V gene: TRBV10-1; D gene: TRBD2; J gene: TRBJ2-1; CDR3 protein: CASSDTGTSRVHEQFF; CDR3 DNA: TGCGCCAGCAGTGATACCGGGACTAGCAGGGTCCATGAGCAGTTCTTC
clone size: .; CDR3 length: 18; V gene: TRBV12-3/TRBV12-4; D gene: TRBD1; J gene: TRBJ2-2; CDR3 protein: CASTPAPSWTGNAGELFF; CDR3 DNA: TGTGCCAGCACCCCGGCCCCCAGTTGGACAGGGAACGCCGGGGAGCTGTTTTTT
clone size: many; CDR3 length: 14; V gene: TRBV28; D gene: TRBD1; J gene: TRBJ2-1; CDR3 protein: CASSLPRQGREQFF; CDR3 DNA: TGTGCCAGCAGCCTACCTCGACAGGGACGCGAGCAGTTCTTC
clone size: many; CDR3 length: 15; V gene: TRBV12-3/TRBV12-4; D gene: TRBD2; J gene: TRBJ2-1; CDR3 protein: CASSPSGRSYNEQFF; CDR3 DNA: TGTGCCAGCAGTCCTAGCGGGAGATCTTACAATGAGCAGTTCTTC
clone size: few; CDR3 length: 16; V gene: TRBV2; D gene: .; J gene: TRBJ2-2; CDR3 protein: CASSDLWNANTGELFF; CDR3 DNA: TGTGCCAGCAGTGACTTGTGGAACGCGAACACCGGGGAGCTGTTTTTT
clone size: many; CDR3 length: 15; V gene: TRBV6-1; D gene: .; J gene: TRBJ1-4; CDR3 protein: CASSELVTTNEKLFF; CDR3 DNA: TGTGCCAGCAGTGAACTCGTCACAACTAATGAAAAACTGTTTTTT
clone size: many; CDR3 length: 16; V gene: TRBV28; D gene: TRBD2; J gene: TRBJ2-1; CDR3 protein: CASSFRLRGIYNEQFF; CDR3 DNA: TGTGCCAGCAGTTTCCGCCTGCGGGGGATCTACAATGAGCAGTTCTTC
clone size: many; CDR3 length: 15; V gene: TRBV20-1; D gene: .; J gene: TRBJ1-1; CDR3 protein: CSARDFVGLNTEAFF; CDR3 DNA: TGCAGTGCTAGAGATTTCGTGGGTTTGAACACTGAAGCTTTCTTT
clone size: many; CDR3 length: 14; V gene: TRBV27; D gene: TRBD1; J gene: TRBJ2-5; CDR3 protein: CATRNRGLGETQYF; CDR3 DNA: TGTGCCACCCGCAACAGGGGGCTGGGGGAGACCCAGTACTTC
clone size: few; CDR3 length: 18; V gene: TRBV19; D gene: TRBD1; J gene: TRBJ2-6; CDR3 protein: CASSQGWTGSSGANVLTF; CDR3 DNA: TGTGCCAGTAGTCAAGGCTGGACAGGGTCTTCTGGGGCCAACGTCCTGACTTTC
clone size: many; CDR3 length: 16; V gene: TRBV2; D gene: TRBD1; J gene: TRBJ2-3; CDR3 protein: CASRPGTGTSTDTQYF; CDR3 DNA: TGTGCCAGCAGGCCCGGGACAGGAACTAGCACAGATACGCAGTATTTT
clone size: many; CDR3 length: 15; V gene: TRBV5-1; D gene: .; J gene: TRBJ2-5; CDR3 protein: CASSPTGDGGETQYF; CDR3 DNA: TGCGCCAGCAGCCCCACGGGAGACGGCGGAGAGACCCAGTACTTC
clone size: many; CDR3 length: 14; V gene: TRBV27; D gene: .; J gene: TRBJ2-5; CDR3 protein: CASSLMTPKETQYF; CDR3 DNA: TGTGCCAGCAGTTTGATGACTCCAAAGGAGACCCAGTACTTC
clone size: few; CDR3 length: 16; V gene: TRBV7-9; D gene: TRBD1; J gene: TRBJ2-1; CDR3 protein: CACSSDRDSLGNEQFF; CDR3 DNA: TGTGCCTGCAGCTCGGACCGGGACAGCTTAGGCAATGAGCAGTTCTTC
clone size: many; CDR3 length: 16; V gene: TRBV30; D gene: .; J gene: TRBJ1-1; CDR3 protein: CAWSPFGGIPWTEAFF; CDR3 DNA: TGTGCCTGGAGCCCATTCGGTGGAATTCCGTGGACTGAAGCTTTCTTT
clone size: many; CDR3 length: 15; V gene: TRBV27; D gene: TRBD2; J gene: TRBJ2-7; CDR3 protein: CASSRGLAGVGEQYF; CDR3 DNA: TGTGCCAGCTCCCGGGGACTAGCGGGAGTTGGCGAGCAGTACTTC
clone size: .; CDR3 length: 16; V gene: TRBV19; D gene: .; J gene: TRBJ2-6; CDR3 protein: CATPGLTDSGANVLTF; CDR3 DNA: TGTGCCACCCCGGGACTCACCGACTCTGGGGCCAACGTCCTGACTTTC
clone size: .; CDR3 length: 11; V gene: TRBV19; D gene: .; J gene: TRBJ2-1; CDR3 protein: CATTGFDEQFF; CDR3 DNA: TGTGCCACCACAGGGTTCGATGAGCAGTTCTTC
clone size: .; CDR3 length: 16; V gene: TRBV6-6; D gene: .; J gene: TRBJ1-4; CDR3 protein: CASSYSDSFLNEKLFF; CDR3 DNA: TGTGCCAGCAGTTACTCTGACAGCTTCCTTAATGAAAAACTGTTTTTT